This is a list of T cell receptor beta chains from one sample in a study of OX40 agonist ivuxolimab in advanced cancers. TCRdb keeps only in-frame clones here, not all; method: immunoSEQ multiplex PCR. Of about 49,000 clones in the sample, approximately 88% are singletons; the top ten hold approximately 13%. Sequenced material: CD4+ or CD8+ T cells sorted from blood, taken in a trial of the OX40 agonist ivuxolimab. The receptors originated from an adult with an advanced solid tumor such as melanoma, head and neck, liver or kidney cancer. Both conserved end residues are part of each CDR3. The order of the fields is D gene, V gene, J gene, CDR3 length, clone size, CDR3 DNA, CDR3 protein. The D gene is left open where the match is weak. Rows may omit the clone size; those that give it use once, few, many or a size class.

d_call: .
v_call: TRBV4-2
j_call: TRBJ1-1
cdr3_length: 15
clone_size: .
cdr3_nt: TGTGCCAGCAGCCAAGATCCGGAAGGAAGCCGGGGAGCTTTCTTT
cdr3_aa: CASSQDPEGSRGAFF

d_call: TRBD1
v_call: TRBV11-3
j_call: TRBJ2-3
cdr3_length: 14
clone_size: .
cdr3_nt: TGTGCCAGCAGCCAAGGGGGCAGCACAGATACGCAGTATTTT
cdr3_aa: CASSQGGSTDTQYF

d_call: .
v_call: TRBV6-5
j_call: TRBJ2-1
cdr3_length: 16
clone_size: .
cdr3_nt: TGTGCCAGCAGTTTTACTTCGGGACTTTACTACAATGAGCAGTTCTTC
cdr3_aa: CASSFTSGLYYNEQFF

d_call: .
v_call: TRBV5-6
j_call: TRBJ2-7
cdr3_length: 15
clone_size: .
cdr3_nt: TGTGCCAGCAGCTTGGTGAACAGGGCGAACTACGAGCAGTACTTC
cdr3_aa: CASSLVNRANYEQYF

d_call: .
v_call: TRBV18
j_call: TRBJ2-3
cdr3_length: 15
clone_size: .
cdr3_nt: TGTGCCAGCTCACACGCGGGGGCGAGGACAGATACGCAGTATTTT
cdr3_aa: CASSHAGARTDTQYF

d_call: .
v_call: TRBV4-2
j_call: TRBJ2-2
cdr3_length: 16
clone_size: .
cdr3_nt: TGTGCCAGCAGCCAAAGGAAACAGGATGACACCGGGGAGCTGTTTTTT
cdr3_aa: CASSQRKQDDTGELFF

d_call: .
v_call: TRBV6-1
j_call: TRBJ1-2
cdr3_length: 13
clone_size: .
cdr3_nt: TGTGCCAGCATGTGGGGGGCGGACTATGGCTACACCTTC
cdr3_aa: CASMWGADYGYTF

d_call: TRBD2
v_call: TRBV28
j_call: TRBJ2-1
cdr3_length: 14
clone_size: few
cdr3_nt: TGTGCCAGCAGCCCGATTAGCGGGAGAAATGAGCAGTTCTTC
cdr3_aa: CASSPISGRNEQFF

d_call: .
v_call: TRBV6-1
j_call: TRBJ1-5
cdr3_length: 16
clone_size: .
cdr3_nt: TGTGCCAGCAGTGAAAGGACAGAGCGGAGCAATCAGCCCCAGCATTTT
cdr3_aa: CASSERTERSNQPQHF

d_call: TRBD2
v_call: TRBV5-1
j_call: TRBJ2-3
cdr3_length: 15
clone_size: .
cdr3_nt: TGCGCCAGCAGCGTCACTAGCGGGAAGGCAGATACGCAGTATTTT
cdr3_aa: CASSVTSGKADTQYF

d_call: TRBD1
v_call: TRBV7-2
j_call: TRBJ2-2
cdr3_length: 15
clone_size: .
cdr3_nt: TGTGCCAGCAGCCCTACAGGGGGCCGGGCCGGGGAGCTGTTTTTT
cdr3_aa: CASSPTGGRAGELFF

d_call: .
v_call: TRBV2
j_call: TRBJ2-5
cdr3_length: 14
clone_size: .
cdr3_nt: TGTGCCAGCAGTCTGGGACGGATGCAAGAGACCCAGTACTTC
cdr3_aa: CASSLGRMQETQYF

d_call: .
v_call: TRBV7-8
j_call: TRBJ1-2
cdr3_length: 16
clone_size: .
cdr3_nt: TGTGCCAGCAGCTCCGACGGGGGAAGCGTCCGCTATGGCTACACCTTC
cdr3_aa: CASSSDGGSVRYGYTF

d_call: .
v_call: TRBV19
j_call: TRBJ1-1
cdr3_length: 15
clone_size: .
cdr3_nt: TGTGCCAGTAGTGCAAGCAGACAGACCCCCACTGAAGCTTTCTTT
cdr3_aa: CASSASRQTPTEAFF

d_call: TRBD2
v_call: TRBV2
j_call: TRBJ2-3
cdr3_length: 17
clone_size: .
cdr3_nt: TGTGCCAGCAGTGAAGCGGGACTAGCGGGAGGCGGGGTTACGCAGTATTTT
cdr3_aa: CASSEAGLAGGGVTQYF

d_call: .
v_call: TRBV19
j_call: TRBJ2-7
cdr3_length: 14
clone_size: .
cdr3_nt: TGTGCCAGCTCCGGGACGGCGAGCTCCTACGAGCAGTACTTC
cdr3_aa: CASSGTASSYEQYF

d_call: .
v_call: TRBV19
j_call: TRBJ1-2
cdr3_length: 14
clone_size: .
cdr3_nt: TGTGCCAGTAGTCTAGACGCAGACAGCTATGGCTACACCTTC
cdr3_aa: CASSLDADSYGYTF

d_call: .
v_call: TRBV19
j_call: TRBJ1-6
cdr3_length: 17
clone_size: .
cdr3_nt: TGTGCCAGTACGAGAGAGGACGGGGCCTCCTATAATTCACCCCTCCACTTT
cdr3_aa: CASTREDGASYNSPLHF

d_call: .
v_call: TRBV9
j_call: TRBJ2-4
cdr3_length: 14
clone_size: .
cdr3_nt: TGTGCCAGCAGCGTAGGTCTAGCCAAAAACATTCAGTACTTC
cdr3_aa: CASSVGLAKNIQYF

d_call: .
v_call: TRBV6-5
j_call: TRBJ2-7
cdr3_length: 15
clone_size: .
cdr3_nt: TGTGCCGGACAGGAGGGGAAGGAGGGTGGCTACGAGCAGTACTTC
cdr3_aa: CAGQEGKEGGYEQYF

d_call: .
v_call: TRBV25-1
j_call: TRBJ2-1
cdr3_length: 15
clone_size: .
cdr3_nt: TGTGCCAGCAGGCGTGAGGGCAGCTCCTACAATGAGCAGTTCTTC
cdr3_aa: CASRREGSSYNEQFF

d_call: .
v_call: TRBV2
j_call: TRBJ1-6
cdr3_length: 14
clone_size: .
cdr3_nt: TGTGCCAGCAGTCCGGACAGATATAATTCACCCCTCCACTTT
cdr3_aa: CASSPDRYNSPLHF

d_call: .
v_call: TRBV28
j_call: TRBJ1-5
cdr3_length: 15
clone_size: .
cdr3_nt: TGTGCCAGCAGTAGCCGGTGGGACACATATCAGCCCCAGCATTTT
cdr3_aa: CASSSRWDTYQPQHF

d_call: .
v_call: TRBV11-2
j_call: TRBJ2-1
cdr3_length: 13
clone_size: .
cdr3_nt: TGTGCCAGCAGCGAGACTAGAGTTTATGAGCAGTTCTTC
cdr3_aa: CASSETRVYEQFF

d_call: TRBD1
v_call: TRBV5-1
j_call: TRBJ2-3
cdr3_length: 15
clone_size: few
cdr3_nt: TGCGCCAGCACCAGGGACAGCCCGGGCACAGATACGCAGTATTTT
cdr3_aa: CASTRDSPGTDTQYF

d_call: .
v_call: TRBV19
j_call: TRBJ1-5
cdr3_length: 18
clone_size: .
cdr3_nt: TGTGCCAGTTGTCCTAGATGGCAGGGCGGGTTGGAGGGTCAGCCCCAGCATTTT
cdr3_aa: CASCPRWQGGLEGQPQHF

d_call: .
v_call: TRBV29-1
j_call: TRBJ1-2
cdr3_length: 14
clone_size: .
cdr3_nt: TGCAGCATTGCCCCTAAACGACTGAATAATGACTACACCTTC
cdr3_aa: CSIAPKRLNNDYTF

d_call: TRBD1
v_call: TRBV6-5
j_call: TRBJ2-1
cdr3_length: 13
clone_size: .
cdr3_nt: TGTGCCAGCAGTCGGACAGGGATGGATGAGCAGTTCTTC
cdr3_aa: CASSRTGMDEQFF

d_call: .
v_call: TRBV19
j_call: TRBJ2-3
cdr3_length: 14
clone_size: .
cdr3_nt: TGTGCCAGTAGCGAGATATCCCGCACAGATACGCAGTATTTT
cdr3_aa: CASSEISRTDTQYF

d_call: .
v_call: TRBV11-2
j_call: TRBJ1-6
cdr3_length: 14
clone_size: .
cdr3_nt: TGTGCCAGCAGGACGGGAGGGTTGGGTTCACCCCTCCACTTT
cdr3_aa: CASRTGGLGSPLHF

d_call: .
v_call: TRBV30
j_call: TRBJ2-5
cdr3_length: 13
clone_size: .
cdr3_nt: TGTGCCTGGAGTGTACTGTCTATGGGGACCCAGTACTTC
cdr3_aa: CAWSVLSMGTQYF

d_call: .
v_call: TRBV4-1
j_call: TRBJ2-7
cdr3_length: 16
clone_size: .
cdr3_nt: TGCGCCAGCAGCCGCTCCGGGACATTGAGCTCCTACGAGCAGTACTTC
cdr3_aa: CASSRSGTLSSYEQYF

d_call: .
v_call: TRBV5-8
j_call: TRBJ2-5
cdr3_length: 13
clone_size: .
cdr3_nt: TGTGCCAGCAGCGCGTTAGAGGGTTGGGCCCAGTACTTC
cdr3_aa: CASSALEGWAQYF

d_call: .
v_call: TRBV18
j_call: TRBJ1-3
cdr3_length: 13
clone_size: few
cdr3_nt: TGTGCCAGCTCACCAGGGTATGGAAACACCATATATTTT
cdr3_aa: CASSPGYGNTIYF

d_call: TRBD1
v_call: TRBV19
j_call: TRBJ2-5
cdr3_length: 16
clone_size: .
cdr3_nt: TGTGCCAGTAGTATGGGTCCGGGACAGGGACTTGAGACCCAGTACTTC
cdr3_aa: CASSMGPGQGLETQYF

d_call: .
v_call: TRBV30
j_call: TRBJ2-1
cdr3_length: 12
clone_size: .
cdr3_nt: TGTGCCTGGAGTGCACAGGGAAATGAGCAGTTCTTC
cdr3_aa: CAWSAQGNEQFF

d_call: TRBD1
v_call: TRBV5-4
j_call: TRBJ1-2
cdr3_length: 14
clone_size: few
cdr3_nt: TGTGCCAGCAGCTTGGCCGGCAGGGGGCCAGGCTACACCTTC
cdr3_aa: CASSLAGRGPGYTF

d_call: .
v_call: TRBV4-2
j_call: TRBJ2-5
cdr3_length: 15
clone_size: .
cdr3_nt: TGTGCCAGCAGCCAAGATATGAGGGTTGAAGAGACCCAGTACTTC
cdr3_aa: CASSQDMRVEETQYF

d_call: .
v_call: TRBV18
j_call: TRBJ1-1
cdr3_length: 14
clone_size: .
cdr3_nt: TGTGCCAGCTCACCAGGGGCAGCCCACACTGAAGCTTTCTTT
cdr3_aa: CASSPGAAHTEAFF

d_call: .
v_call: TRBV21-1
j_call: TRBJ2-1
cdr3_length: 14
clone_size: .
cdr3_nt: TGTGCCAGCAGCGGGACAGGTCGAAGGGATGAGCAGTTCTTC
cdr3_aa: CASSGTGRRDEQFF

d_call: .
v_call: TRBV5-5
j_call: TRBJ1-6
cdr3_length: 15
clone_size: few
cdr3_nt: TGTGCCAGCAGCTTGGCTTCGGGTACTAATTCACCCCTCCACTTT
cdr3_aa: CASSLASGTNSPLHF